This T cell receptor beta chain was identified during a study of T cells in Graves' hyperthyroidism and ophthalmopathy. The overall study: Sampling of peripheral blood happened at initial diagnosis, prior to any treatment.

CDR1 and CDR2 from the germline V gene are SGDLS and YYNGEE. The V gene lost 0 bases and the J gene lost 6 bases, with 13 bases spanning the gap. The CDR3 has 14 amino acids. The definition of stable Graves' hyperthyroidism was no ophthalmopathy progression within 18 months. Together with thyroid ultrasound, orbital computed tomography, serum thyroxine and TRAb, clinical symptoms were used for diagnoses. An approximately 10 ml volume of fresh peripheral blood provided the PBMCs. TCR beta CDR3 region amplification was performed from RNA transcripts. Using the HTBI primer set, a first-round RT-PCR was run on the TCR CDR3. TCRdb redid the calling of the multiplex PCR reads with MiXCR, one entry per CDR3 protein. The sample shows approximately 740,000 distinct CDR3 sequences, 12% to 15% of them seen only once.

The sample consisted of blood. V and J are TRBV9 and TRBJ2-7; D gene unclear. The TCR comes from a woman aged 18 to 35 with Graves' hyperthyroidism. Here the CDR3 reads CASSVGFLGIEQYF. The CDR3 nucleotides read TGTGCCAGCAGCGTAGGCTTCTTAGGGATCGAGCAGTACTTC.